A single sample is the source of the 2 T cell receptor beta chains below, sequenced in a study of T cell clusters in autoimmune cytopenias. Some 40,000 genome equivalents of blood DNA were amplified for TRB. TRB rearrangements were amplified by touch-down multiplex PCR with mixed TRB-A/B primers. TCRdb reanalyzed the multiplex PCR reads, giving one entry per CDR3 protein sequence and no DNA. The listing records several thousand distinct CDR3 sequences. These data are also associated with another study on T cell repertoires in aging, cancer and after chemotherapy.

Sequenced input: peripheral blood. All receptors come from a human donor in good health.

The rearrangement joins TRBV4-3 to TRBJ2-7; TCRdb outputs TRBD1, but without DNA this stays unchecked. This CDR3 spans 15 amino acids. The germline V gene encodes CDR1 LGHNA and CDR2 YSLEER. CDR3 amino acids: CASSRDGTGDYEQYF.

The gene calls are TRBV20-1 and TRBJ1-1; with no DNA, the TCRdb D assignment of TRBD1 cannot be verified. Germline V gene data show CDR1 as DFQATT and CDR2 as SNEGSKA (reference sequence). The length of the CDR3 is 13 residues. This CDR3 reads CSALGRGDTEAFF.